The TCR beta chain described here comes from a study of beta chain features in type 1 diabetes. Study-level points and caveats: Whether TCRB rearrangement is influenced by HLA type went unresolved here. Across all four CD4+ subsets, people with type 1 diabetes showed modestly shorter TCRB CDR3s.

About this clone itself: The antigen is not known. Other DNA sequences from this sample encode an identical CDR3 as well.

The investigators reverse transcribed all of the isolated RNA, so they sequenced expressed TCRB transcripts. Sequencing used immunoSEQ multiplex PCR; TCRdb keeps in-frame clones, though not all of them. Altogether under 400,000 clones are present, roughly 13% being singletons, with the ten largest covering 0.0095% to 0.011%. The CDR3 extends over 14 amino acids. The V segment lost 2 bases and the J segment 6 bases; nucleotides outside the gene matches: 0. The germline gives CDR1 SGHAT, CDR2 FQNNGV. Source material: naive CD4+ T cells from blood. This sequence originates from a woman under 30 with type 1 diabetes. V usage is TRBV11-2 and J usage is TRBJ1-6, with TRBD1 matching 8 bases. Written as DNA, the CDR3 is TGTGCCAGCAGCTTAACAGGGGGTAATTCACCCCTCCACTTT. This sequence encodes CASSLTGGNSPLHF.